This T cell receptor beta chain is drawn from a study of human T cells and chemical hapten exposure (TCRdb year 2021). Regarding the study in general: For sensitization, 2% DPC in acetone was applied to a roughly 2 cm by roughly 2 cm area of upper inner arm skin. Weekly therapeutic DPC doses were additionally applied to the scalp of patients throughout the approximately 25-week study period. Patch testing was performed on the upper back with Finn chambers containing 0.01% DPC, and the patch tests were scored after 6 days according to International Contact Dermatitis Research Group standards. The mostly female patient cohort included alopecia areata with under or over 50% scalp involvement, alopecia totalis and alopecia universalis. Libraries were pooled for sequencing, and per-sample TCR yields varied mainly because of small differences in library volumes within the pool. Peripheral blood TCR repertoire changes were tracked in vivo in alopecia patients during primary and secondary sensitization to the hapten diphenylcyclopropenone (DPC). Blood samples were taken from patients before sensitization (week 0) and then at 2, 6 and about 24 weeks after DPC sensitization. Twenty-nine alopecia patients gave blood for TCR sequencing at one to four time points (pre-sensitization, 2, 6 and 24 weeks).

The time point tag for this specimen amounts to: patch test 1, 2 weeks after DPC sensitization. The treatment or condition label of this sample denotes: therapeutic diphenylcyclopropenone sensitization with weekly scalp DPC. At each patch-test visit, blood was drawn before the patch test was applied. Patients were considered eligible if aged 18 to 70, diagnosed with alopecia and deemed suitable for DPC therapy, and patients were excluded if pregnant. Total RNA was extracted from unfractionated whole blood that had been collected in Tempus Blood RNA tubes. Points the paper makes about the study in general: Because all patients had alopecia, a presumed autoimmune disease, the immune response of the patients might differ from that of healthy individuals. Repeated subsampling changed both the strength of the expansion versus patch-test correlation and the threshold at which the correlation became significant. DPC sensitization did not change the number of TCRs with a frequency above 1 in 1000, and there was no evidence of changes in global repertoire structure. Significantly more large CDR3 similarity clusters were formed by expanded TCRs than by pre-sensitization or healthy control sets, consistent with antigen-driven responses. Patch test score correlated positively with the number of PT1 expanded TCRs, reaching significance at thresholds 8, 16 and 32 but not at 4.

CDR3 length: 14 amino acids, cysteine to phenylalanine. The DNA shown is the 42-base CDR3, in frame from base 1. The germline V gene supplies CDR1 SGHAT and CDR2 FQNNGV. The junction carries 14 bases between V and J, which are trimmed by 5 bases and 4 bases respectively. Worth noting for this clonotype: This receptor's antigen is unknown. Base qualities were left out, and no much larger clone turns up one base away.

The receptor library was made with RACE. The run used a NextSeq 500. During library preparation, unique molecular identifiers were attached to individual cDNA molecules so that TCRs could be counted quantitatively and reproducibly. Each blood RNA sample was used to sequence both TCR alpha and TCR beta chains. The paper's data handling went like this. A median of about 89,000 TCRs per sample was observed, with a range of roughly 23,224 to 750,000. V, J and CDR3 annotation of the TCR reads was performed with the Decombinator software suite. Every sample was subsampled to the same number of TCRs (28,000) for the PS versus PT1 abundance plots. TCRs were defined as expanded if absent before sensitization and observed at least eight times at the 2-week time point. TCRdb trimmed public reads at Q25 via fastp, called clones via MiXCR and kept in-frame beta chains. A single entry per CDR3 protein holds the most common genes and DNA from its merged rows. The V and J calls were determined by TCRdb, not by the authors. For this sample there are some 77,000 distinct CDR3 sequences; about a tenth appear just once. The ten biggest clones cover approximately 1.4% of the sample.

The receptor's source is a woman aged 45 to 65 with alopecia areata. Some clones in this sample may be carry-over from other donors' samples. The chain was built from TRBV11-2 and TRBJ1-2, with a tentative D gene TRBD1 over 6 matching bases. The specimen was whole blood, collected in connection with sensitization to the hapten diphenylcyclopropenone (DPC). The DNA is TGTGCCAGCAGCCCAGGGGCAGGGCTCTATGGCTACACCTTC. Its translation reads: CASSPGAGLYGYTF.